These 13 T cell receptor beta chains were sequenced from one sample in a study of T cell responses to AZD1222 COVID-19 vaccine. The data were produced by immunoSEQ multiplex PCR, yet TCRdb's version contains in-frame clones alone and is incomplete. In the table there are over 100,000 clones, 87% of which are singletons. Sequencing was performed on peripheral blood, taken 28 days after the second AZD1222 dose. These TCRs come from an adult who received the AZD1222 COVID-19 vaccine.

The chain employs TRBV11-1 and TRBJ1-5; D call uncertain. Germline V gene lookup returns CDR1 SGHAT and CDR2 FQDESV (reference sequence). Trimming cost V 5 bases and J 5 bases, with 10 bases left between them. The CDR3 is 13 amino acids. In DNA form, the CDR3 reads TGTGCCAGCAGCCATGGCCCTGATCAGCCCCAGCATTTT. Translated, it gives CASSHGPDQPQHF.

The chain links TRBV11-2 to TRBJ1-2; D is possibly TRBD1 (6 bases). Trimming removed 5 bases at V and 0 bases at J, with 13 bases between. The CDR3 totals 15 residues. Germline V gene data show CDR1 as SGHAT and CDR2 as FQNNGV. CDR3 sequence: CASSPRGAANYGYTF. The CDR3 DNA is TGTGCCAGCAGCCCTAGGGGGGCAGCTAACTATGGCTACACCTTC.

A single count supports this clone. The chain recombines TRBV7-3 with TRBJ1-4, with D unresolved. Germline CDR1 is SGHTA and CDR2 is FQGTGA. The V gene lost 1 base and the J gene lost 0 bases, with 6 bases spanning the gap. The CDR3 contains 15 residues. Here the CDR3 DNA reads TGTGCCAGCAGCTTAAGTGGGGCAACTAATGAAAAACTGTTTTTT. Its translation is CASSLSGATNEKLFF.

The gene calls are TRBV5-1 and TRBJ1-4, with 8 bases that match TRBD1. The CDR3 loop spans 16 amino acids. Trimming at V came to 3 bases and at J to 5 bases, leaving 9 bases not matched to a gene. Germline V lookup: CDR1 SGHRS, CDR2 YFSETQ. CDR3 nucleotide sequence: TGCGCCAGCAGCTCCCTTCCACAGGGGGTGAATGAAAAACTGTTTTTT. Protein sequence: CASSSLPQGVNEKLFF.

The J gene is TRBJ2-5, the V gene TRBV5-1, with D possibly called TRBD1 or TRBD2 (5 bases each). The V gene lost 2 bases and the J gene lost 5 bases, with 7 bases spanning the gap. CDR1 is SGHRS and CDR2 is YFSETQ in the germline V gene. CDR3 size: 12 residues. CDR3 coding DNA: TGCGCCAGCAGCTTCTGGGGGGAGACCCAGTACTTC. It yields the protein CASSFWGETQYF.

This clone was seen only a few times. V usage is TRBV23-1 and J usage is TRBJ1-5, with D perhaps TRBD1 (6 bases). TRBV23-1 qualifies as an ORF whose function is uncertain. The CDR3 length is 16 residues. Trimming took off 6 bases at V and 0 bases at J, with 15 bases between the two ends. CDR3 sequence (DNA): TGCGCCAGCAGCCACAACAGGGCAAGTAGCAATCAGCCCCAGCATTTT. Translation gives CASSHNRASSNQPQHF.

The rearrangement uses TRBV6-2 or TRBV6-3 and TRBJ2-7; no clear D. V was clipped by 2 bases and J by 8 bases, with 10 bases between them. CDR3 length: 12 residues. Looked up from germline, CDR1 is MNHEY and CDR2 is SVGEGT. The CDR3 nucleotides read TGTGCCAGCAGTTACAGCGTTTTTCAGCAGTACTTC. This translates into CASSYSVFQQYF.

The chain links TRBV28 to TRBJ2-7, with D maybe TRBD1 (5 bases). Germline CDR1 is MDHEN and CDR2 is SYDVKM. V dropped 3 bases and J dropped 3 bases, with 12 bases sitting between them. The CDR3 spans 14 residues. The DNA for the CDR3 is TGTGCCAGCAGTTTCCCCAGGGATGTCTACGAGCAGTACTTC. Translation gives CASSFPRDVYEQYF.

CDR3 DNA sequence: TGTGCCAGCAGCTTCGGAGGTAATACGCAGTATTTT. Translating gives CASSFGGNTQYF. The genes are TRBV5-4 and TRBJ2-3, with a tentative D call TRBD2 (5 bases). The CDR3 covers 12 residues. The germline CDR1 and CDR2 sequences are SGHNT and YYREEE (reference sequence). V lost 2 bases and J lost 7, with 8 bases in between.

The chain employs TRBV7-2 and TRBJ2-4, with 7 bases identical to TRBD2. CDR3 length: 15 residues. J was trimmed by 8 bases and V by 5 bases; bases with no gene match: 12. Germline V CDR1 and CDR2: SGHTA, FQGNSA. CDR3 DNA sequence: TGTGCCAGCAGCCTAACTTCGGGGGGAGACGACATTCAGTACTTC. Its translation is CASSLTSGGDDIQYF.

CDR3 loop: CASSPLGPTGSSYEQYF. The CDR3 nucleotides read TGTGCCAGCAGCCCCCTGGGCCCCACAGGGAGTTCCTACGAGCAGTACTTC. The V gene is TRBV7-9, the J gene TRBJ2-7; D may be TRBD1 (6 bases). Germline-derived CDR1 and CDR2 are SEHNR and FQNEAQ (reference sequence). V was cut by 5 bases and J by 1 base, with 21 bases left in between. The CDR3 is 17 amino acids.

J is TRBJ1-2 and V is TRBV3-1 (or the pseudogene TRBV3-2), with 8 nucleotides matching TRBD1. CDR1 LGHDT and CDR2 YNNKEL come from the germline V gene (reference sequence). Germline trimming cut 0 bases from V and 0 bases from J; bases unmatched to any gene: 6. CDR3 length: 17 amino acids. CDR3 nucleotides: TGTGCCAGCAGCCAAGATGGTAGGACAGGGCCTAACTATGGCTACACCTTC. It codes for CASSQDGRTGPNYGYTF.

The V call is TRBV7-3, the J call TRBJ2-2; D tentatively reads TRBD1 or TRBD2 (5 bases each). The CDR3 runs to 15 residues. V lost 5 bases and J lost 0, with 10 bases in between. Germline V CDR1 and CDR2: SGHTA, FQGTGA. DNA of the CDR3: TGTGCCAGCAGCACGGGACGAACGAACACCGGGGAGCTGTTTTTT. This codes for CASSTGRTNTGELFF.